Shown below are 31 T cell receptor beta chains from a single sample sequenced in a study of cytomegalovirus exposure and HLA in healthy donors. 60 Vbeta and 13 Jbeta primers were used in PCR. Sequenced by immunoSEQ multiplex PCR; TCRdb stores in-frame clones only, minus some. The sample has about 200,000 clones, about four fifths seen once. Sample: PBMCs. Receptors originate from a boy between 2 and 10 years old in good health and CMV-seronegative.

The V call is TRBV11-3, the J call TRBJ1-3, with D possibly TRBD1 on 5 matching bases. The CDR3 spans 14 residues. Trimming cost V 8 bases and J 7 bases, with 18 bases left between them. The germline CDR1 and CDR2 sequences are SGHNT and YENEEA. The CDR3 coding sequence is TGTGCCAGCCCCCTGACGCCGAAGGGGAACACCATATATTTT. Its protein is CASPLTPKGNTIYF.

CDR3 region: CASSLFGYEQFF. CDR3 DNA sequence: TGTGCCAGCAGCTTATTCGGTTATGAGCAGTTCTTC. This sequence joins TRBV7-2 and TRBJ2-1; no reliable D call. CDR1 SGHTA and CDR2 FQGNSA come from the germline V gene. V shed 2 bases and J shed 8 bases, with 7 bases lying between them. CDR3 length: 12 residues.

This chain links TRBV5-1 with TRBJ2-5; D possibly corresponds to TRBD1 (6 bases). This CDR3 region has 13 residues. V was clipped by 3 bases and J by 0 bases, with 6 bases between them. Germline values: CDR1 SGHRS, CDR2 YFSETQ. The CDR3 sequence is CASSWTDQETQYF. CDR3 sequence (DNA): TGCGCCAGCAGCTGGACAGACCAAGAGACCCAGTACTTC. The entire variable domain, with the rest obtained from reference TRBV5-1 and TRBJ2-5, is as follows: KAGVTQTPRYLIKTRGQQVTLSCSPISGHRSVSWYQQTPGQGLQFLFEYFSETQRNKGNFPGRFSGRQFSNSRSEMNVSTLELGDSALYLCASSWTDQETQYFGPGTRLLVL.

V usage is TRBV27 and J usage is TRBJ2-7, with 7 bases lining up with TRBD2. Trimming cost V 4 bases and J 1 base; bases outside gene matches: 10. The germline V gene has CDR1 MNHEY and CDR2 SMNVEV (reference sequence). The CDR3 loop spans 16 amino acids. CDR3 nucleotide sequence: TGTGCCAGCAGTTCCCTGGGGAGGGGCCTATCCTACGAGCAGTACTTC. Translated: CASSSLGRGLSYEQYF.

A single count supports this clone. The rearrangement joins TRBV19 to TRBJ1-1, with unresolved D. This CDR3 is built from 13 residues. Germline V gene lookup returns CDR1 LNHDA and CDR2 SQIVND (reference sequence). V lost 5 bases to trimming and J lost 0 bases, with 7 bases between them. The CDR3 coding sequence is TGTGCCAGTAGTCCCGACATGAACACTGAAGCTTTCTTT. This translates into CASSPDMNTEAFF.

V gene TRBV6-6 combines with J gene TRBJ1-2; 8 nucleotides agree with TRBD1. Per germline, CDR1 MNHNY and CDR2 SVGAGI (reference sequence). The CDR3 is 15 amino acids. V gave up 4 bases and J gave up 8 bases; unmatched junction bases: 12. In nucleotides, the CDR3 is TGTGCCAGCAGTTCCTGGACAGGGACCTATATGGGCTACACCTTC. Translated: CASSSWTGTYMGYTF.

This rearrangement joins TRBV19 to TRBJ2-3, with a weak D call TRBD2 (6 bases). Trimming left V 3 bases short and J 3 bases short, with 7 bases between. Germline assignment: CDR1 LNHDA and CDR2 SQIVND (reference sequence). The CDR3 is 13 residues long. The CDR3 region has the DNA TGTGCCAGTAGTATCGGAGGGACAGATACGCAGTATTTT. Protein product: CASSIGGTDTQYF. The complete variable domain, with remaining parts taken from reference TRBV19 and TRBJ2-3, reads DGGITQSPKYLFRKEGQNVTLSCEQNLNHDAMYWYRQDPGQGLRLIYYSQIVNDFQKGDIAEGYSVSREKKESFPLTVTSAQKNPTAFYLCASSIGGTDTQYFGPGTRLTVL.

The rearrangement links TRBV5-3 to TRBJ2-1; possibly TRBD2 for D (6 bases). TRBV5-3 is recorded as an ORF, its role being uncertain. The V and J ends lost 9 bases and 5 bases respectively, with 18 bases between them. This CDR3 spans 14 amino acids. This chain's CDR3 is CATLDYFYHNEQFF. CDR3 sequence (DNA): TGTGCCACCTTGGACTATTTTTACCACAATGAGCAGTTCTTC.

The chain uses TRBV6-1 and TRBJ1-6; unclear D gene. This CDR3 is 15 amino acids long. V lost 1 base to trimming and J lost 0 bases, with 4 bases between them. From germline, CDR1 is MNHNS and CDR2 SASEGT. DNA of the CDR3: TGTGCCAGCAGTGAAGTGAGCTCCTATAATTCACCCCTCCACTTT. Translating it yields CASSEVSSYNSPLHF.

The chain is built from TRBV7-2 and TRBJ2-1, with 11 bases identical to TRBD2. The germline CDR1 and CDR2 sequences are SGHTA and FQGNSA. V gave up 4 bases and J gave up 7 bases; unmatched junction bases: 6. There are 15 residues in the CDR3. The CDR3 bases are TGTGCCAGCAGCTACCGTAGCGGGGGGGAGAATGAGCAGTTCTTC. Translating gives CASSYRSGGENEQFF.

A remark on this clone: Compared with germline, one end of the junction differs, possibly owing to a read error. This same CDR3 is encoded by further DNA sequences in the sample. The DNA of the CDR3 is TGCGCCAGCAGCGTAGCACCCTCGACAGGGGAGAGTGGCTACACCTTC. Its protein is CASSVAPSTGESGYTF. V and J are TRBV9 and TRBJ1-2; 8 nucleotides align to TRBD1. This CDR3 region has 16 residues. The germline CDR1 and CDR2 sequences are SGDLS and YYNGEE.

The CDR3, as DNA: TGTGCCAGCAGCTTGGAACAACACAACTATGGCTACACCTTC. Protein: CASSLEQHNYGYTF. V and J are TRBV5-4 and TRBJ1-2, with D unresolved. V shed 0 bases and J shed 2 bases, with 8 bases lying between them. This CDR3 has 14 residues. CDR1 is SGHNT, CDR2 YYREEE, per germline (reference sequence).

This clone was counted a few times. The rearrangement uses TRBV4-3 and TRBJ1-5; no firm D call. Trimming pared 4 bases from V and 7 bases from J, leaving 14 bases between. The CDR3 consists of 14 residues. Germline V gene sequence: CDR1 LGHNA, CDR2 YSLEER. The CDR3 DNA follows: TGCGCCAGCAGCCCGGGGATTTTCTACCAGCCCCAGCATTTT. Protein sequence: CASSPGIFYQPQHF.

The gene calls are TRBV29-1 and TRBJ2-1, with 8 bases lining up with TRBD2. V lost 3 bases and J lost 6; bases outside the gene matches: 7. Germline V lookup: CDR1 SQVTM, CDR2 ANQGSEA. The CDR3 consists of 14 residues. In DNA form, the CDR3 reads TGCAGCGTTGACTGGCGGGGGGCTGGCAATGAGCAGTTCTTC. Amino acids: CSVDWRGAGNEQFF.

This chain joins TRBV6-1 and TRBJ1-6; 12 bases agree with TRBD1. Germline trimming cut 4 bases from V and 1 base from J; bases unmatched to any gene: 2. From germline, CDR1 is MNHNS and CDR2 SASEGT. The CDR3 sequence is 17 residues long. CDR3 sequence reads: CASSGGQGASYNSPLHF. In nucleotides, the CDR3 is TGTGCCAGCAGTGGGGGACAGGGGGCATCCTATAATTCACCCCTCCACTTT.

V gene TRBV2 combines with J gene TRBJ2-5; TRBD2 might be the D (5 bases). Trimming took off 3 bases at V and 4 bases at J, with 12 bases between the two ends. Germline lookup yields CDR1 SNHLY and CDR2 FYNNEI. CDR3 length: 14 amino acids. The CDR3 DNA reads TGTGCCAGCAGTGAGCGGCTAGCTCGAGAGACCCAGTACTTC. Translation: CASSERLARETQYF.

The chain joins TRBV18 to TRBJ2-5; D is undetermined. The CDR3 is 14 residues long. Germline V gives CDR1 KGHSH, CDR2 LQKENI. V lost 1 base to trimming and J lost 2 bases, with 8 bases between them. CDR3 sequence reads: CASSPLGWQETQYF. In DNA, the CDR3 is TGTGCCAGCTCACCACTCGGGTGGCAAGAGACCCAGTACTTC.

The chain is built from TRBV6-5 and TRBJ2-7; D gene uncertain. This CDR3 has 14 residues. From germline, CDR1 is MNHEY and CDR2 SVGAGI. V was shortened by 0 bases and J by 2 bases, with 8 bases between the two germline ends. In nucleotides, the CDR3 is TGTGCCAGCAGTTACTCGTCCCTAGCCTACGAGCAGTACTTC. Translating it yields CASSYSSLAYEQYF.

V usage is TRBV20-1 and J usage is TRBJ2-3; 7 positions agree with TRBD1. Trimming at V came to 6 bases and at J to 9 bases, leaving 6 bases not matched to a gene. This CDR3 has 11 residues. From germline, CDR1 is DFQATT and CDR2 SNEGSKA (reference sequence). CDR3 region: CSARTGGTQYF. DNA of the CDR3: TGCAGTGCCCGGACAGGAGGCACGCAGTATTTT.

V gene TRBV7-2 combines with J gene TRBJ2-5; 8 positions match TRBD2. CDR1 and CDR2 from the germline V gene are SGHTA and FQGNSA. With 3 bases clipped from V and 4 bases from J, the junction kept 1 base outside the gene matches. This CDR3 is built from 13 residues. The CDR3 region has the DNA TGTGCCAGCAGCTTCGCGGGGGGAGAGACCCAGTACTTC. Its translation: CASSFAGGETQYF.

This chain joins TRBV18 and TRBJ1-1; D might be TRBD1 (6 bases). The germline V gene has CDR1 KGHSH and CDR2 LQKENI. The CDR3 runs to 14 residues. V was trimmed by 5 bases and J by 4 bases, leaving 14 bases between them. The CDR3 DNA reads TGTGCCAGCTCAACAGGGAGCGGAGGCACTGAAGCTTTCTTT. Translated, it gives CASSTGSGGTEAFF.

This sequence joins TRBV18 and TRBJ2-5; the D gene is possibly TRBD1 (5 bases). CDR1 is KGHSH, CDR2 LQKENI, per germline. The CDR3 is 14 amino acids. Trimming stripped 5 bases from V and 5 bases from J, with 15 bases between. CDR3 in amino acids: CASSSQGGVETQYF. The CDR3 DNA sequence: TGTGCCAGCTCATCGCAGGGTGGTGTGGAGACCCAGTACTTC.

The V gene is TRBV5-8, the J gene TRBJ2-1; 11 bases fit TRBD1. V was clipped by 5 bases and J by 5 bases; unmatched bases: 15. CDR3 length equals 18 residues. Germline V CDR1 and CDR2: SGHTS, YDEGEE. The CDR3 is CASRFGTGGFFLDNEQFF. CDR3 sequence (DNA): TGTGCCAGCAGGTTTGGGACAGGGGGTTTTTTTTTGGACAATGAGCAGTTCTTC.

V is TRBV9 and J is TRBJ2-1, with TRBD2 matching 12 bases. The J segment lost 7 bases and the V segment lost 0 bases, leaving 14 bases of the junction unmatched. CDR1 is SGDLS, CDR2 YYNGEE, per germline. The CDR3 extends over 19 amino acids. CDR3 DNA sequence: TGTGCCAGCAGCGTAGACCCCCTGCTAGCGGGGGGGCCAAAAAATGAGCAGTTCTTC. Its translation is CASSVDPLLAGGPKNEQFF.

Only one count was recorded for this clone. CDR3 DNA sequence: TGTGCCAGCACACGAGCGGGCAGCCGCTCCTACGAGCAGTACTTC. This encodes CASTRAGSRSYEQYF. The gene calls are TRBV6-5 and TRBJ2-5, with a tentative D call TRBD2 (6 bases). The J call may be incorrect, as the DNA end agrees better with TRBJ2-7. The V gene's germline CDR1 is MNHEY and CDR2 SVGAGI. CDR3 length: 15 residues.

This chain links TRBV29-1 with TRBJ2-2; D possibly corresponds to TRBD2 (5 bases). The V gene lost 8 bases and the J gene lost 2 bases, with 12 bases spanning the gap. The germline V gene encodes CDR1 SQVTM and CDR2 ANQGSEA. The CDR3 extends over 13 amino acids. CDR3 sequence: CSMEVSNTGELFF. CDR3 in DNA: TGCAGCATGGAGGTCTCCAACACCGGGGAGCTGTTTTTT.

The V and J genes are TRBV19 and TRBJ1-2, with D uncertain. Trimming shortened V by 9 bases and J by 4 bases, and 12 bases separated the two germline ends. Looked up from germline, CDR1 is LNHDA and CDR2 is SQIVND (reference sequence). The CDR3 has 12 residues. The CDR3 DNA reads TGTGCCAGCGGCGGTGCGGGCTATGGCTACACCTTC. Amino acids: CASGGAGYGYTF.

The V call is TRBV7-9, the J call TRBJ2-4, with a tentative D call TRBD1 (6 bases). CDR3 length equals 16 residues. V shed 5 bases and J shed 3 bases, with 17 bases lying between them. Germline V lookup: CDR1 SEHNR, CDR2 FQNEAQ (reference sequence). The CDR3 DNA reads as TGTGCCAGCAGCGCAGCCGGGAACAGGGTCAAAAACATTCAGTACTTC. Translation gives CASSAAGNRVKNIQYF.

Written as DNA, the CDR3 is TGTGCCAGCAGCGTATCTGGGGGGGCCTACGAGCAGTACTTC. This codes for CASSVSGGAYEQYF. This chain joins TRBV11-2 and TRBJ2-5; 7 bases are shared with TRBD2. The J call may be in error: the DNA end matches TRBJ2-7 better. The germline V gene encodes CDR1 SGHAT and CDR2 FQNNGV. The CDR3 length is 14 residues.

The chain recombines TRBV4-2 with TRBJ1-1; tentative D call: TRBD1 (6 bases). Trimming shortened V by 1 base and J by 6 bases, and 12 bases separated the two germline ends. Looked up from germline, CDR1 is LGHNA and CDR2 is YNFKEQ. The CDR3 extends over 14 amino acids. As DNA, the CDR3 is TGTGCCAGCAGCCAAGTCGGACAGACCCCTGAAGCTTTCTTT. Amino acids: CASSQVGQTPEAFF.

The chain has TRBV28 and TRBJ1-5; D gene uncertain. Germline CDR1 is MDHEN and CDR2 is SYDVKM. Trimming left V 1 base short and J 2 bases short, with 9 bases between. CDR3 length equals 15 residues. This chain's CDR3 is CASSLFPFGNQPQHF. The CDR3 DNA follows: TGTGCCAGCAGTTTATTTCCGTTCGGCAATCAGCCCCAGCATTTT.